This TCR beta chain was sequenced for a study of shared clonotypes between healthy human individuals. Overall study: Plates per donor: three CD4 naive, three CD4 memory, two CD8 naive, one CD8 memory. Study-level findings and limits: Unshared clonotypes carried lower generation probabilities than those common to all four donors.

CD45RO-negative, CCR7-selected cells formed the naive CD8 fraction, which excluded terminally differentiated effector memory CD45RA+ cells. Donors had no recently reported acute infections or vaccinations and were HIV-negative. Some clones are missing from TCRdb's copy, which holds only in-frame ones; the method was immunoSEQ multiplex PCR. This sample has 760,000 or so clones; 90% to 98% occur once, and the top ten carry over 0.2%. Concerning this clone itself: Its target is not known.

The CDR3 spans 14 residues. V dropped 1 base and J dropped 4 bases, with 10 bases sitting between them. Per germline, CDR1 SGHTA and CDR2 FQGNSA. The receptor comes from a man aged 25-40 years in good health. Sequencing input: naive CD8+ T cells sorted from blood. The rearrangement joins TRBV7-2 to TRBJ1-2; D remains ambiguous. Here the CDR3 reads CASSLDGVGYGYTF. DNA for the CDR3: TGTGCCAGCAGCTTAGATGGGGTGGGCTATGGCTACACCTTC.